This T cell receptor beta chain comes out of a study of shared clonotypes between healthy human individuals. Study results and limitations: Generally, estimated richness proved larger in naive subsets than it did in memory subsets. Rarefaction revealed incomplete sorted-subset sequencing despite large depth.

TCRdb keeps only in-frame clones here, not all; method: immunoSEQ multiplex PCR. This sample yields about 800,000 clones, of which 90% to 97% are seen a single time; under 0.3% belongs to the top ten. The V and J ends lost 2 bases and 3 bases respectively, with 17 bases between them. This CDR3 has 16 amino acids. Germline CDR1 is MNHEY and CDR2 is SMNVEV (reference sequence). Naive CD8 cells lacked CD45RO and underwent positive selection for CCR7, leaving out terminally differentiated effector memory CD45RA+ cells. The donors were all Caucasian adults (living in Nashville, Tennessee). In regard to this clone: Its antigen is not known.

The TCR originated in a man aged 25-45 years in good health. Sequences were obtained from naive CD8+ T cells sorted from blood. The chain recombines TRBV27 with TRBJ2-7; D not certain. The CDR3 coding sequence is TGTGCCAGCAGTTTAAGTGCAGCACCCGGCCACTACGAGCAGTACTTC. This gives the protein CASSLSAAPGHYEQYF.